Here is one T cell receptor (beta chain) with its context. Its antigen is not known. One end of the junction is discordant with germline, which a read error may explain. The data derive from a study of a mutant IDH1 vaccine in newly diagnosed glioma. Background on the study: Patients' prior therapy spanned radiotherapy, temozolomide, or both; most underwent both.

Measured with immunoSEQ multiplex PCR; TCRdb has only the in-frame clones, and not every one. The table lists almost 95,000 clones, nearly 90% of them singletons. As for time point: week 47, end of study. Each dose delivered 300 ug of mutant IDH1 20-mer peptide subcutaneously with imiquimod. Per the germline V gene, CDR1 is SSHAT and CDR2 is FNYEAQ (reference sequence). The CDR3 runs to 15 residues. This specimen was PBMCs, taken from a glioma patient whose treatment included an IDH1 peptide vaccine. V usage is TRBV7-7 and J usage is TRBJ2-5; D gene uncertain. The clonotype originates from a woman aged 50 to 60 with glioma. CDR3: CASSFLSSLGETQYF. Here the CDR3 DNA reads TGTGCTAGCAGCTTCCTCTCGTCATTAGGGGAGACCCAGTACTTC. The full variable domain, in which reference TRBV7-7 and TRBJ2-5 provide the parts outside the CDR3, is GAGVSQSPRYKVTKRGQDVTLRCDPISSHATLYWYQQALGQGPEFLTYFNYEAQPDKSGLPSDRFSAERPEGSISTLTIQRTEQRDSAMYRCASSFLSSLGETQYFGPGTRLLVL.